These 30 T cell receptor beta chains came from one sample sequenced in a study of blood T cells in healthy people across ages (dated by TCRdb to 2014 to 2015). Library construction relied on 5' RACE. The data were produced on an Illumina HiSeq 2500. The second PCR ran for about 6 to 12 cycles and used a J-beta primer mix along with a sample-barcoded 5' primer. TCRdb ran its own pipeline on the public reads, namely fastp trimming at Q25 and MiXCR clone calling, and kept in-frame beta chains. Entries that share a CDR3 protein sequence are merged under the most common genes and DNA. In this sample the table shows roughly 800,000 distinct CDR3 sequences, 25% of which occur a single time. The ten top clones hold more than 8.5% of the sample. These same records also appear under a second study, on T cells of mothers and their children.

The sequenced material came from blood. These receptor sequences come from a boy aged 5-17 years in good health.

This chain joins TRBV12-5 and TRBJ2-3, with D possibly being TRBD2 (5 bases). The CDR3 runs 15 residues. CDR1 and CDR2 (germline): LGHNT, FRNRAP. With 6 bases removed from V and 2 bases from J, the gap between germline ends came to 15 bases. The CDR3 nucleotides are TGTGCTAGTGGGAGAGCGGAGCTGATCACAGATACGCAGTATTTT. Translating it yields CASGRAELITDTQYF.

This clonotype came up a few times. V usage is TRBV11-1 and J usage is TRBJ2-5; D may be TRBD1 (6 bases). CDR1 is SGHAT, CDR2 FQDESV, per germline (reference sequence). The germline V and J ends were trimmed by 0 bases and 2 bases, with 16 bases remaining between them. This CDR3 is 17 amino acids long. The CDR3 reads CASSLANGRQAQETQYF. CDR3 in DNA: TGTGCCAGCAGCTTAGCTAATGGGCGACAGGCACAAGAGACCCAGTACTTC.

CDR3 amino acids: CSVEPRTGEEKLFF. The CDR3, as DNA: TGCAGCGTTGAACCCCGAACGGGGGAAGAAAAACTGTTTTTT. V is TRBV29-1 and J is TRBJ1-4; a weak D match, TRBD1 (5 bases). The CDR3 is 14 residues long. The germline CDR1 and CDR2 sequences are SQVTM and ANQGSEA. Trimming pared 2 bases from V and 8 bases from J, leaving 15 bases between.

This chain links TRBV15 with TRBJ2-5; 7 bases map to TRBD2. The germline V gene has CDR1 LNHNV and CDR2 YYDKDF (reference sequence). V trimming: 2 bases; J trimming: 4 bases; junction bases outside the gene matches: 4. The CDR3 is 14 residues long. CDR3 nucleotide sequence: TGTGCCACCAGCAGACTAGCGGAGGGAGAGACCCAGTACTTC. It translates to CATSRLAEGETQYF. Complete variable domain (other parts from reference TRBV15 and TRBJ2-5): DAMVIQNPRYQVTQFGKPVTLSCSQTLNHNVMYWYQQKSSQAPKLLFHYYDKDFNNEADTPDNFQSRRPNTSFCFLDIRSPGLGDTAMYLCATSRLAEGETQYFGPGTRLLVL.

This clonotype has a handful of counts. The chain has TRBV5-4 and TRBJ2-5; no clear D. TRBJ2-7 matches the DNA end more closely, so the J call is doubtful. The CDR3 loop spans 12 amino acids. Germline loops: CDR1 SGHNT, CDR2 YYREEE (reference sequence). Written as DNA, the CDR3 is TGTGCCAGCAGCCTTCCCGGATTCGAGCAGTACTTC. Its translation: CASSLPGFEQYF.

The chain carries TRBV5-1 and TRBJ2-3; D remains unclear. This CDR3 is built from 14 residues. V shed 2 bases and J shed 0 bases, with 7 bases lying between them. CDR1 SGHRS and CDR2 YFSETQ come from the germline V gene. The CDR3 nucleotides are TGCGCCAGCAGCTTTGGAGATAGCACAGATACGCAGTATTTT. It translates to CASSFGDSTDTQYF.

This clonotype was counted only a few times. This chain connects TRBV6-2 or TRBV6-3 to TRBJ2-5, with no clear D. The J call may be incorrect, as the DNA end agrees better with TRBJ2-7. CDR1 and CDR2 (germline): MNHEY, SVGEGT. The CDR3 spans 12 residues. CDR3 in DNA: TGTGCCAGCAGTTCTATTACCTACGAGCAGTACTTC. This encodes CASSSITYEQYF.

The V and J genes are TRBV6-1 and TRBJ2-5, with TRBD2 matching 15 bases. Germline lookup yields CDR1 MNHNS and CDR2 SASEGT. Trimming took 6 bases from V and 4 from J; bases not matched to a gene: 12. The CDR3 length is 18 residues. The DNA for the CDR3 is TGTGCCAGCAGATCCTGGGGACTAGCGGGGGGATCGGGAGAGACCCAGTACTTC. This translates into CASRSWGLAGGSGETQYF.

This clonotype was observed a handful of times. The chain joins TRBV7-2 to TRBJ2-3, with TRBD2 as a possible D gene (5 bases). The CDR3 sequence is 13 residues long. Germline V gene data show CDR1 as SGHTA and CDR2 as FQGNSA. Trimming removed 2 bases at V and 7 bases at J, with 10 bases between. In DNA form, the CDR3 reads TGTGCCAGCAGCTTACTAGCAATGAATACGCAGTATTTT. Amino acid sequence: CASSLLAMNTQYF.

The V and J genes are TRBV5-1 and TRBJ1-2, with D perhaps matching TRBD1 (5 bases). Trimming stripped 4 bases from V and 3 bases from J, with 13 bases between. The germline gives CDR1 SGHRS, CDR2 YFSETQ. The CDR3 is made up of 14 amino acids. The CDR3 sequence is CASSDTDTYYGYTF. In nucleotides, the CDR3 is TGCGCCAGCAGCGACACGGACACCTACTATGGCTACACCTTC. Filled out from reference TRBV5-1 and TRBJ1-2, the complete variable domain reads KAGVTQTPRYLIKTRGQQVTLSCSPISGHRSVSWYQQTPGQGLQFLFEYFSETQRNKGNFPGRFSGRQFSNSRSEMNVSTLELGDSALYLCASSDTDTYYGYTFGSGTRLTVV.

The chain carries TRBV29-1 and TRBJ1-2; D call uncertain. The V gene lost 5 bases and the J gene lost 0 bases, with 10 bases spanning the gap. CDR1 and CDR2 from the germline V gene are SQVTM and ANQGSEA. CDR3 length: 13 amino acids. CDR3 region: CSVRALANYGYTF. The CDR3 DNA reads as TGCAGCGTTCGGGCCCTAGCTAACTATGGCTACACCTTC.

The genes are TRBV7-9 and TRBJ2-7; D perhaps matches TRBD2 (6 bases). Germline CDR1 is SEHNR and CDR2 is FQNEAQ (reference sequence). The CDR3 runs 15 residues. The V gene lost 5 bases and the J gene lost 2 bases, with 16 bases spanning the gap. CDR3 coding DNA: TGTGCCAGCAGCGTTGGGGGGACTGGGACCTACGAGCAGTACTTC. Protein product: CASSVGGTGTYEQYF.

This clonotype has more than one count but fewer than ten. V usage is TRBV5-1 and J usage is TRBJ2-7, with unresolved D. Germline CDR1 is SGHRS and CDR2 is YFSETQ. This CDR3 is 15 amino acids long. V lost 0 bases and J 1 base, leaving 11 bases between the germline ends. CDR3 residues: CASSLEVGRSYEQYF. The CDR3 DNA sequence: TGCGCCAGCAGCTTGGAAGTGGGTCGGTCCTACGAGCAGTACTTC.

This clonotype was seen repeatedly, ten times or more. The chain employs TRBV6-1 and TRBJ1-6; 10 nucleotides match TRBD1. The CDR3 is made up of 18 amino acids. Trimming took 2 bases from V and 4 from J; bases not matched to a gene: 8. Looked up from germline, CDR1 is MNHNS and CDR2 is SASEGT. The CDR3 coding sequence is TGTGCCAGCAGTGAACTTTCCTGGGACAGGGGATATAATTCACCCCTCCACTTT. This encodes CASSELSWDRGYNSPLHF.

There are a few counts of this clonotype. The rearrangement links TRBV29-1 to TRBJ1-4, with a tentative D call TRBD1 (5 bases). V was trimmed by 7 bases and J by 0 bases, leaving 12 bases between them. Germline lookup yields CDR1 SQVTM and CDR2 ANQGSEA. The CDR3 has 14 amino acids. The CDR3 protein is CSALGPATNEKLFF. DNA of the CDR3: TGCAGCGCTCTGGGGCCTGCAACTAATGAAAAACTGTTTTTT.

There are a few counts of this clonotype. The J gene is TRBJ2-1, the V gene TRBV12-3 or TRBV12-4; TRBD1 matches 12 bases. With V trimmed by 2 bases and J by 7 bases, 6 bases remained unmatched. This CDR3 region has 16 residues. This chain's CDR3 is CASSLKGQGAGNEQFF. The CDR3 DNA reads TGTGCCAGCAGTTTAAAGGGACAGGGGGCGGGTAATGAGCAGTTCTTC.

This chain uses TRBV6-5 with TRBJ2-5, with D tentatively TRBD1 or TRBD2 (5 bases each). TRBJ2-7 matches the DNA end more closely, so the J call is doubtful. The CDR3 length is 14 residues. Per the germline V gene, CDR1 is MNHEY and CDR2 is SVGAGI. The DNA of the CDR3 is TGTGCCAGCCACGGTCGTGGGGGTTCCTACGAGCAGTACTTC. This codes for CASHGRGGSYEQYF.

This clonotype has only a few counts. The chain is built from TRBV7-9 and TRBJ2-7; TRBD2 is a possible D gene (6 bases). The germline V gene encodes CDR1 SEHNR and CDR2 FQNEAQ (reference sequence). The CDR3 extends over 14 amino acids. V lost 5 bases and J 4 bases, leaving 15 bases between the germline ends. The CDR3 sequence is CASSGDGGTYEQYF. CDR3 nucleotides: TGTGCCAGCAGCGGGGATGGGGGGACGTACGAGCAGTACTTC. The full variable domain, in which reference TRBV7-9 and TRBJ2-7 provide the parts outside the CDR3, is DTGVSQNPRHKITKRGQNVTFRCDPISEHNRLYWYRQTLGQGPEFLTYFQNEAQLEKSRLLSDRFSAERPKGSFSTLEIQRTEQGDSAMYLCASSGDGGTYEQYFGPGTRLTVT.

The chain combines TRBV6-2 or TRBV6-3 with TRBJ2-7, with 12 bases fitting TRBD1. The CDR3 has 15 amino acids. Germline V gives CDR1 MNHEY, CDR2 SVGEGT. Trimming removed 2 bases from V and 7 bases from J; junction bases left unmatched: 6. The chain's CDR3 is CASSYPGQGAREQYF. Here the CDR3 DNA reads TGTGCCAGCAGTTACCCGGGACAGGGGGCAAGGGAGCAGTACTTC.

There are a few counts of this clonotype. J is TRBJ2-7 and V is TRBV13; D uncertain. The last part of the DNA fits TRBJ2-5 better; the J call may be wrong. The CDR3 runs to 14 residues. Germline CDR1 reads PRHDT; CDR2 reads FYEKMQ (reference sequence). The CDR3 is CASSPPKYQETQYF. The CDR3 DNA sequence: TGTGCCAGCAGCCCCCCCAAGTACCAAGAGACCCAGTACTTC.

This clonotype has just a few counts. For the CDR3, the DNA is TGCAGCGCCAAACGCGGTATGGACGGAACCTACGAGCAGTACTTC. This encodes CSAKRGMDGTYEQYF. J is TRBJ2-7 and V is TRBV29-1; D gene unclear. With 7 bases removed from V and 2 bases from J, the gap between germline ends came to 21 bases. CDR1 SQVTM and CDR2 ANQGSEA come from the germline V gene. The CDR3 has 15 residues.

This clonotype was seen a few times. The CDR3 loop is CASSQERGRNNSPLHF. The CDR3 DNA is TGTGCCAGCAGCCAAGAAAGGGGCAGAAATAATTCACCCCTCCACTTT. This sequence joins TRBV3-1 and TRBJ1-6, with a possible D match to TRBD1 (5 bases). Trimming took 0 bases from V and 5 from J, leaving 11 bases between them. The CDR3 covers 16 residues. Germline CDR1 and CDR2: LGHDT and YNNKEL (reference sequence). The full variable domain, in which reference TRBV3-1 and TRBJ1-6 provide the parts outside the CDR3, is DTAVSQTPKYLVTQMGNDKSIKCEQNLGHDTMYWYKQDSKKFLKIMFSYNNKELIINETVPNRFSPKSPDKAHLNLHINSLELGDSAVYFCASSQERGRNNSPLHFGNGTRLTVT.

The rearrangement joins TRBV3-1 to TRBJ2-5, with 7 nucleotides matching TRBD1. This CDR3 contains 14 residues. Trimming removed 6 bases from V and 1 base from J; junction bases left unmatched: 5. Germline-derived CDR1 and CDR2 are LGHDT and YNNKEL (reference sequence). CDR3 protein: CASRPWTGQETQYF. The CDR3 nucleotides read TGTGCCAGCAGACCCTGGACAGGCCAAGAGACCCAGTACTTC.

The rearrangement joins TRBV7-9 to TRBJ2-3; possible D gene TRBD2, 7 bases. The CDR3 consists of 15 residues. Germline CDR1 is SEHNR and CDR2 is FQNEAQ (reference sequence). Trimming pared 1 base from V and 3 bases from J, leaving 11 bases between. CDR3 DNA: TGTGCCAGCAGCTTAGACGGGGGGCGAACAGATACGCAGTATTTT. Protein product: CASSLDGGRTDTQYF.

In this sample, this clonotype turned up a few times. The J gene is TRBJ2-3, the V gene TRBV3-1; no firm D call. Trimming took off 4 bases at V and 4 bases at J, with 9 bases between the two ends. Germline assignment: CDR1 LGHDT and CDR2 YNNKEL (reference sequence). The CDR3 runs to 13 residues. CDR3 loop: CASSRQDPDTQYF. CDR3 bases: TGTGCCAGCAGCCGACAAGATCCAGATACGCAGTATTTT.

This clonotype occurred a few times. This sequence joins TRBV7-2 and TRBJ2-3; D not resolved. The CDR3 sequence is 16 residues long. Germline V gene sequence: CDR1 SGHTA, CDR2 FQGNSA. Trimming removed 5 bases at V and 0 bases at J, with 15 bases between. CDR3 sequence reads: CASSARLAASTDTQYF. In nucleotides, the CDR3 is TGTGCCAGCAGCGCACGTCTTGCCGCTAGCACAGATACGCAGTATTTT. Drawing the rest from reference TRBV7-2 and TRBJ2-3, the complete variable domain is GAGVSQSPSNKVTEKGKDVELRCDPISGHTALYWYRQSLGQGLEFLIYFQGNSAPDKSGLPSDRFSAERTGGSVSTLTIQRTQQEDSAVYLCASSARLAASTDTQYFGPGTRLTVL.

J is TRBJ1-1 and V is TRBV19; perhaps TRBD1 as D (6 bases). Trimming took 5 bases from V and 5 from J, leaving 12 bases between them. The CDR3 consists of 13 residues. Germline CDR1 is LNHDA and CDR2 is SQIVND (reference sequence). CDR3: CASSEGGWTEAFF. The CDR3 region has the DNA TGTGCCAGTAGTGAGGGGGGGTGGACTGAAGCTTTCTTT.

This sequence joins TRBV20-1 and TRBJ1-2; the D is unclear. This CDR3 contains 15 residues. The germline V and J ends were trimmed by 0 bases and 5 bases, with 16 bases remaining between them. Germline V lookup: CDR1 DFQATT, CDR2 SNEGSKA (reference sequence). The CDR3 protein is CSARDLENGPYGYTF. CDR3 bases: TGCAGTGCTAGAGATCTCGAGAACGGACCGTATGGCTACACCTTC.

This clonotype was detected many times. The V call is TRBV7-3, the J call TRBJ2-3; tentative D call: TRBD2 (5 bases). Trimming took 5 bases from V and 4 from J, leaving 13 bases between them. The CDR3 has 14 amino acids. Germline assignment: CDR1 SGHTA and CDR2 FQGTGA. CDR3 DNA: TGTGCCAGCAGCCCCGCGGGCCTCTCAGATACGCAGTATTTT. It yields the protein CASSPAGLSDTQYF.

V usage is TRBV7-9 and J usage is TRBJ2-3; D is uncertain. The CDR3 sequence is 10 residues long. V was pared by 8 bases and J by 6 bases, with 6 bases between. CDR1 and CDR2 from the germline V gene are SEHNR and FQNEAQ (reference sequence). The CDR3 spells CASGRDTQYF. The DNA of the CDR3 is TGTGCCAGCGGTAGGGATACGCAGTATTTT. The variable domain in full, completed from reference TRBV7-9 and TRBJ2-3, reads DTGVSQNPRHKITKRGQNVTFRCDPISEHNRLYWYRQTLGQGPEFLTYFQNEAQLEKSRLLSDRFSAERPKGSFSTLEIQRTEQGDSAMYLCASGRDTQYFGPGTRLTVL.